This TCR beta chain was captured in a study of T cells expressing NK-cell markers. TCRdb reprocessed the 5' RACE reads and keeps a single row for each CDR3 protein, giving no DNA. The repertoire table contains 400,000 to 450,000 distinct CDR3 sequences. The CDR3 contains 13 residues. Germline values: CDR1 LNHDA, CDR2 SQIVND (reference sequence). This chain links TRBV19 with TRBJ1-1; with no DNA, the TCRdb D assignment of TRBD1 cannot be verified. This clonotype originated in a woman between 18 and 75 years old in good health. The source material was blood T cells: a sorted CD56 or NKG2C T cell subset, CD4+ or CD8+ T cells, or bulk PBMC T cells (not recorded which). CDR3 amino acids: CASKDRGDTEAFF. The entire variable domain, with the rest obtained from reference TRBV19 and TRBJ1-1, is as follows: DGGITQSPKYLFRKEGQNVTLSCEQNLNHDAMYWYRQDPGQGLRLIYYSQIVNDFQKGDIAEGYSVSREKKESFPLTVTSAQKNPTAFYLCASKDRGDTEAFFGQGTRLTVV.